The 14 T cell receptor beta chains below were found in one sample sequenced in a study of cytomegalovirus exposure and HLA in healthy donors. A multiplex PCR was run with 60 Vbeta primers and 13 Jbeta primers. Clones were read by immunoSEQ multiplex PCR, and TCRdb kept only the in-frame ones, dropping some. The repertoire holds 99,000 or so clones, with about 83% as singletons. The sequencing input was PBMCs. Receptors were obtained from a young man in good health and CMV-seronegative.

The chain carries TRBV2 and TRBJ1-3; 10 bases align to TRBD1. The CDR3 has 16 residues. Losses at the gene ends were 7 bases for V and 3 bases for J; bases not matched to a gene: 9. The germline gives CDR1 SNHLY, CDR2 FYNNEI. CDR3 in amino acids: CASNLLTGGSGNTIYF. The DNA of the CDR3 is TGTGCCAGCAATCTTTTGACAGGGGGCAGTGGAAACACCATATATTTT. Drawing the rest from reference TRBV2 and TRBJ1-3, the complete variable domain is EPEVTQTPSHQVTQMGQEVILRCVPISNHLYFYWYRQILGQKVEFLVSFYNNEISEKSEIFDDQFSVERPDGSNFTLKIRSTKLEDSAMYFCASNLLTGGSGNTIYFGEGSWLTVV.

The CDR3 sequence is CASSQGEGEQYF. The CDR3 DNA follows: TGTGCCAGCAGCCAAGGGGAGGGCGAGCAGTACTTC. The rearrangement links TRBV4-2 to TRBJ2-7, with 7 bases fitting TRBD2. Losses at the gene ends were 1 base for V and 6 bases for J; bases not matched to a gene: 0. The CDR3 loop spans 12 amino acids. In germline, CDR1 is LGHNA, CDR2 YNFKEQ.

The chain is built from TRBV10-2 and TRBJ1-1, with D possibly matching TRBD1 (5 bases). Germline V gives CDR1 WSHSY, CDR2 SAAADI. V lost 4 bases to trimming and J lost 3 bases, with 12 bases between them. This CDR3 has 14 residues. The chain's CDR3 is CASSAPLQDTEAFF. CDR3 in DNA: TGCGCCAGCAGTGCCCCCTTACAGGACACTGAAGCTTTCTTT.

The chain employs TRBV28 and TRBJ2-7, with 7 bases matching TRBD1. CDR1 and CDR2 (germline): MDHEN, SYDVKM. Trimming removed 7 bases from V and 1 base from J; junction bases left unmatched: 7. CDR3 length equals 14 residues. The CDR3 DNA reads TGTGCCAGCATCCTACGGACAGGATCCTACGAGCAGTACTTC. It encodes CASILRTGSYEQYF.

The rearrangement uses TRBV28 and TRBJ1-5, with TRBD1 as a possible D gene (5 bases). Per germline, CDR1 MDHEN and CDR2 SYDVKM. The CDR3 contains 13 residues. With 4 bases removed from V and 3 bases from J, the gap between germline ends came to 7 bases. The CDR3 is CASSWGVNQPQHF. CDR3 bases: TGTGCCAGCAGTTGGGGGGTCAATCAGCCCCAGCATTTT. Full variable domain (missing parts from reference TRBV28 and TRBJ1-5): DVKVTQSSRYLVKRTGEKVFLECVQDMDHENMFWYRQDPGLGLRLIYFSYDVKMKEKGDIPEGYSVSREKKERFSLILESASTNQTSMYLCASSWGVNQPQHFGDGTRLSIL.

CDR3 sequence reads: CASSLVVGRGRGEAFF. In DNA, the CDR3 is TGTGCCAGCAGCTTAGTAGTGGGCAGGGGAAGGGGTGAAGCTTTCTTT. The chain recombines TRBV7-6 with TRBJ1-1; D is perhaps TRBD1 (6 bases). The CDR3 consists of 16 residues. Looked up from germline, CDR1 is SGHVS and CDR2 is FNYEAQ. The V gene lost 1 base and the J gene lost 7 bases, with 19 bases spanning the gap. The variable domain in full, with the rest retrieved from reference TRBV7-6 and TRBJ1-1, is GAGVSQSPRYKVTKRGQDVALRCDPISGHVSLYWYRQALGQGPEFLTYFNYEAQQDKSGLPNDRFSAERPEGSISTLTIQRTEQRDSAMYRCASSLVVGRGRGEAFFGQGTRLTVV.

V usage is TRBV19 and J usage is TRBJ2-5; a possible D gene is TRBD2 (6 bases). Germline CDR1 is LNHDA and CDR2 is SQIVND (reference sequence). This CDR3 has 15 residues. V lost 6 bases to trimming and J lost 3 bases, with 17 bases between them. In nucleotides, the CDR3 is TGTGCCAGTAGCCTACTACCGGGACTCAAAGAGACCCAGTACTTC. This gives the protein CASSLLPGLKETQYF.

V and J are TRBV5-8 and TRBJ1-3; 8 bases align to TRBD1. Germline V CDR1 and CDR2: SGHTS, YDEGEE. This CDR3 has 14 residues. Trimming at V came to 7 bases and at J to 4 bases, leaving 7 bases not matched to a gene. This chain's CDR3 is CASPPGQAGNTIYF. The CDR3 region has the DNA TGTGCCAGCCCCCCGGGACAGGCGGGAAACACCATATATTTT.

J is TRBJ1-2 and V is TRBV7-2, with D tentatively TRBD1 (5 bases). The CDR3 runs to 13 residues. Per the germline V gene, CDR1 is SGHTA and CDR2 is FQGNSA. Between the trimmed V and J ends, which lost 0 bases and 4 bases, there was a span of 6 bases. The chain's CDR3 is CASSLARGYGYTF. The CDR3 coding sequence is TGTGCCAGCAGCTTAGCAAGGGGCTATGGCTACACCTTC.

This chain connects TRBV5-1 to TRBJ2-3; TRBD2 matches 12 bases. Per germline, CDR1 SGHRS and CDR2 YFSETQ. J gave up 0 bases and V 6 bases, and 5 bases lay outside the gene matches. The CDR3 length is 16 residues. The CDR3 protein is CASTRGTSGSTDTQYF. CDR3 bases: TGCGCCAGCACCCGAGGGACTAGCGGGAGCACAGATACGCAGTATTTT.

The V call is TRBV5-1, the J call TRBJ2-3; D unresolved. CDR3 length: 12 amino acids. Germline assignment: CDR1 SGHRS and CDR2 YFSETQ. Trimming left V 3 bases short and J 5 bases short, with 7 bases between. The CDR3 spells CASSSLVDTQYF. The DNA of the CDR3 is TGCGCCAGCAGCTCACTGGTAGATACGCAGTATTTT.

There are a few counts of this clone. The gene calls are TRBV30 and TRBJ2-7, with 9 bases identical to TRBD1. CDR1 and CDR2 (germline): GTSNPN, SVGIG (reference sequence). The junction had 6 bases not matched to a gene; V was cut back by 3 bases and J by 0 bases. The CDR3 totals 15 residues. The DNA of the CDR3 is TGTGCCTGGAGGGCCGGGACAGGGCCCTCCTACGAGCAGTACTTC. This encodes CAWRAGTGPSYEQYF.

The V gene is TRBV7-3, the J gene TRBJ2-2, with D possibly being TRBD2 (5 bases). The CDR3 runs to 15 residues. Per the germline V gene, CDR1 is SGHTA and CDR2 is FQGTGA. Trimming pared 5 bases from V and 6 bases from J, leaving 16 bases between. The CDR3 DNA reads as TGTGCCAGCAGCCCCCGGACTGCCACCCCCGGGGAGCTGTTTTTT. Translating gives CASSPRTATPGELFF.

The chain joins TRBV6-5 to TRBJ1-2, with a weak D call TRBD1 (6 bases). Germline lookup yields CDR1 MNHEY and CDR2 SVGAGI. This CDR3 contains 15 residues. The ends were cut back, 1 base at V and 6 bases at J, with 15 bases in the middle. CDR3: CASSYYRGAADGYTF. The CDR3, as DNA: TGTGCCAGCAGTTACTATCGGGGGGCAGCTGATGGCTACACCTTC.